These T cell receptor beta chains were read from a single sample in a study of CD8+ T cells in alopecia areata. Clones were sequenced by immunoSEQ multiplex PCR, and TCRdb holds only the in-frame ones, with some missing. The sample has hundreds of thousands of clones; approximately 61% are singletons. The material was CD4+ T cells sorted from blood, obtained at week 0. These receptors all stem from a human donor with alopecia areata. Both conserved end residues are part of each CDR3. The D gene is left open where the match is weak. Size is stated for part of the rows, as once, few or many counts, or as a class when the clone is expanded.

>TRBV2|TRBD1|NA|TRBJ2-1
TGTGCCAGCAGCGGACAGGGGGCCTTCAATGAGCAGTTCTTC
CASSGQGAFNEQFF
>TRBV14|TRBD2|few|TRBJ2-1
TGTGCCAGCAGCCCCGGGACTACCTACAATGAGCAGTTCTTC
CASSPGTTYNEQFF
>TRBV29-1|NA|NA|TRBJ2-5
TGCAGCGTTTTGGGAGCGGGTGAGACCCAGTACTTC
CSVLGAGETQYF
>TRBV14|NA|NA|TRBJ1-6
TGTGCCAGCAGCCAAACGTTAGGATTCTATAATTCACCCCTCCACTTT
CASSQTLGFYNSPLHF
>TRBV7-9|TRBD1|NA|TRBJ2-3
TGTGCCAGCAGCCCTCTCTGGACAGGCAGCACAGATACGCAGTATTTT
CASSPLWTGSTDTQYF
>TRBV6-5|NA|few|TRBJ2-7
TGTGCCAGCACCAGAACCCGGGACATGTTCTACGAGCAGTACTTC
CASTRTRDMFYEQYF
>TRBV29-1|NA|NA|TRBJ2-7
TGCAGCGTTGGTGGGGCCCACCTCTACGAGCAGTACTTC
CSVGGAHLYEQYF
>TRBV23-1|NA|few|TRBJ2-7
TGCGCCAGCAGTCAGGAACCAGCCTCATCACACGAGCAGTACTTC
CASSQEPASSHEQYF
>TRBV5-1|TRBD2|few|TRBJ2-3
TGCGCCAGCAGCTTAAGTTCTCTAGCGGGGGACACAGATACGCAGTATTTT
CASSLSSLAGDTDTQYF
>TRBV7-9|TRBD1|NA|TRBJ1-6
TGTGCCAGCAGCCTCGGGACAGCGGCTCCGTCACCCCTCCACTTT
CASSLGTAAPSPLHF
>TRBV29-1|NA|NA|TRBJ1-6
TGCAGCGCCCGGACAGACAACTCCTATAATTCACCCCTCCACTTT
CSARTDNSYNSPLHF
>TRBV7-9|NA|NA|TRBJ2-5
TGTGCCAGCAGCTTAGACTCGACGAGGGGGGAGACCCAGTACTTC
CASSLDSTRGETQYF
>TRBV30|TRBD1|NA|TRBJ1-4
TGTGCCTGGAGTCTGGGGACAGGGGGCAGGGAAAAACTGTTTTTT
CAWSLGTGGREKLFF
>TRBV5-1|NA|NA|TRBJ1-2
TGCGCCAGCAGCCCGACAGCTTCTAACTATGGCTACACCTTC
CASSPTASNYGYTF
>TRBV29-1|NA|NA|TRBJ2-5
TGCAGCGTTGAAGGTTGGGACCAAGAGACCCAGTACTTC
CSVEGWDQETQYF
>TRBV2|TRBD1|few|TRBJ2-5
TGTGCCAGCACCCGACGGGACAGATCAGAGACCCAGTACTTC
CASTRRDRSETQYF
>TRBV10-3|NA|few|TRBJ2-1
TGTGCCACCCGCCCGGACAGTTCCCCTCACAATGAGCAGTTCTTC
CATRPDSSPHNEQFF
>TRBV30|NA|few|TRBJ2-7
TGTGCCTGGTGGCAGGACAAGAGCTACGAGCAGTACTTC
CAWWQDKSYEQYF
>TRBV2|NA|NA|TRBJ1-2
TGTGCCAGCAGTGAAGCGCGGCGGGACAACTATGGCTACACCTTC
CASSEARRDNYGYTF
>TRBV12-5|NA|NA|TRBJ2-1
TGTGCTAGTGGTTTGGTAAGGTTACAGAGCTCCTACAATGAGCAGTTCTTC
CASGLVRLQSSYNEQFF
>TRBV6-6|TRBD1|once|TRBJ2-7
TGTGCCAGCAGTTCCCTCCGGACAGGGGTCTACGAGCAGTACTTC
CASSSLRTGVYEQYF
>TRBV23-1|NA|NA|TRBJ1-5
TGCGCCAGCAGTCAGCCTCCGGGGGGCTATCAGCCCCAGCATTTT
CASSQPPGGYQPQHF
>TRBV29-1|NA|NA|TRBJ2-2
TGCAGCGTTGAAGGAAAGAGGAACACCGGGGAGCTGTTTTTT
CSVEGKRNTGELFF
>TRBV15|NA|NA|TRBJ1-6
TGTGCCACCAGCGGTGACCTAAATTCACCCCTCCACTTT
CATSGDLNSPLHF
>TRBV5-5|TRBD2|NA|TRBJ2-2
TGTGCCAGCGGGACTAGTATCACCGGGGAGCTGTTTTTT
CASGTSITGELFF
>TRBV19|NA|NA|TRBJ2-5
TGTGCCAGTAGTATCCTGGGAAACCAAGAGACCCAGTACTTC
CASSILGNQETQYF
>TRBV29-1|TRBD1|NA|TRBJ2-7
TGCAGCGTCCAAACAACAGGGGCGGCCTCCTACGAGCAGTACTTC
CSVQTTGAASYEQYF
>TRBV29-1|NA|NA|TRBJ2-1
TGCAGCGTTCGCCTACGGTACAATGAGCAGTTCTTC
CSVRLRYNEQFF
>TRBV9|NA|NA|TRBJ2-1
TGTGCCAGCAGCGTCTTCGGGGGACTGTACAATGAGCAGTTCTTC
CASSVFGGLYNEQFF
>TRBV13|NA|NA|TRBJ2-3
TGTGCCAGCAGCTTAGAGGGACATCATACGCAGTATTTT
CASSLEGHHTQYF
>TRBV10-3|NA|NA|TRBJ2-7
TGTGCCATCTCCGGGGACAATACCTACGAGCAGTACTTC
CAISGDNTYEQYF
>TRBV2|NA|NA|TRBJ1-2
TGTGCCAGCAGTGTATCAGGGCTGGGCTATGGCTACACCTTC
CASSVSGLGYGYTF
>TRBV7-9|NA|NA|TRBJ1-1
TGTGCCAGCAGCTTAGCAGAGGCGAGCACTGAAGCTTTCTTT
CASSLAEASTEAFF
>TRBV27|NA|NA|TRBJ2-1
TGTGCCAGCAGCACACAGGGTAATGAGCAGTTCTTC
CASSTQGNEQFF
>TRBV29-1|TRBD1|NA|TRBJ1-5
TGCAGCGTTGCGTTCGGGACAGGGAATCAGCCCCAGCATTTT
CSVAFGTGNQPQHF
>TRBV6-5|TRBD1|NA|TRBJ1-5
TGTGCCAGCAGCCTGGGACAGGGTACGCCCCAGCATTTT
CASSLGQGTPQHF
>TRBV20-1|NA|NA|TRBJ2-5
TGCAGTGCTAGCGGGGGAGAGACCCAGTACTTC
CSASGGETQYF
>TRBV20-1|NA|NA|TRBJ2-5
TGCAGTGCTATTCCTCTGGAGACCCAGTACTTC
CSAIPLETQYF
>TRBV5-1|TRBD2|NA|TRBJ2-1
TGCGCCAGCAGCTTGTCCGGGAGGTATGAGCAGTTCTTC
CASSLSGRYEQFF
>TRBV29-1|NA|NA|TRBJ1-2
TGCAGCGTTGTGTGGAGGGTCGGGCGCTACACCTTC
CSVVWRVGRYTF
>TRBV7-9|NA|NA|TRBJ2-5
TGTGCCAGCAGCTTAGGCGGACAGAACCAAGAGACCCAGTACTTC
CASSLGGQNQETQYF
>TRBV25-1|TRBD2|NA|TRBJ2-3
TGTGCCAGCAGTGAAACTAGCGGGGGACTCACAGATACGCAGTATTTT
CASSETSGGLTDTQYF
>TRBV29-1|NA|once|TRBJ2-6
TGCAGCGTCGTAGGCGGGGCCAACGTCCTGACTTTC
CSVVGGANVLTF
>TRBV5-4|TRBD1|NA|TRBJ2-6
TGTGCCAGCAGCTTGGGACAGGGCTTCTCTGGGGCCAACGTCCTGACTTTC
CASSLGQGFSGANVLTF
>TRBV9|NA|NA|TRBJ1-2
TGTGCCAGCAGCGGCAATACGGGGAACTATGGCTACACCTTC
CASSGNTGNYGYTF
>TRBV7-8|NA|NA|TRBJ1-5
TGTGCCAGCAGCTCTACGTATACAGTGAGCAATCAGCCCCAGCATTTT
CASSSTYTVSNQPQHF
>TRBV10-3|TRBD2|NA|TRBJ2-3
TGTGCCATCAGTGTTGGGGGGGAGCCAGATACGCAGTATTTT
CAISVGGEPDTQYF
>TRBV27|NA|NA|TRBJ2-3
TGTGCCAGCAGGAGCAACACAGATACGCAGTATTTT
CASRSNTDTQYF
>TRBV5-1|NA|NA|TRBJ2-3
TGCGCCAGCAGCTTGGAAGGAGAAGATACGCAGTATTTT
CASSLEGEDTQYF
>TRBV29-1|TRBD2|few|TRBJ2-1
TGCAGCTCATGTAGCGGGGGAATCTACAATGAGCAGTTCTTC
CSSCSGGIYNEQFF
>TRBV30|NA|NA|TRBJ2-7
TGTGCCTGGAGTCCAGGGCACTACGAGCAGTACTTC
CAWSPGHYEQYF
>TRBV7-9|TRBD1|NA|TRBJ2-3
TGTGCCAGCAGCTTGACAGGGGGCGCAGTGGATACGCAGTATTTT
CASSLTGGAVDTQYF
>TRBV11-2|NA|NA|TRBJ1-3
TGTGCCAGCAGCTCAAGATCGATCGGTAACACCATATATTTT
CASSSRSIGNTIYF
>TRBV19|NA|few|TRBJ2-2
TGTGCCAGTAACTTTAGAGGCACCGGGGAGCTGTTTTTT
CASNFRGTGELFF